The 24 T cell receptor beta chains below were found in one sample sequenced in a study of blood T cell repertoires in COVID-19. The table came from immunoSEQ multiplex PCR; TCRdb's copy has only in-frame clones and leaves some out. The sample includes around 130,000 clones, around 77% of them seen just once. Sequenced material: peripheral blood. The receptors come from a human donor in a cohort sampled during active COVID-19.

This sequence joins TRBV29-1 and TRBJ2-1; perhaps TRBD2 as D (5 bases). Trimming pared 7 bases from V and 3 bases from J, leaving 13 bases between. The germline gives CDR1 SQVTM, CDR2 ANQGSEA. The CDR3 extends over 13 amino acids. The chain's CDR3 is CSASDSYYNEQFF. CDR3 nucleotides: TGCAGCGCCTCGGACTCCTACTACAATGAGCAGTTCTTC.

This rearrangement joins TRBV30 to TRBJ1-6, with TRBD1 matching 7 bases. Trimming took 2 bases from V and 12 from J; bases not matched to a gene: 16. The germline CDR1 and CDR2 sequences are GTSNPN and SVGIG (reference sequence). The CDR3 loop spans 16 amino acids. The CDR3 DNA follows: TGTGCCTGGAGTTTACCCCGAGGACCTACAGGGGTACCCCTCCACTTT. Translating it yields CAWSLPRGPTGVPLHF.

The chain carries TRBV5-1 and TRBJ2-7, with 9 bases fitting TRBD1. The trim removed 4 bases at V and 3 bases at J, leaving 5 bases unmatched. Germline CDR1 and CDR2: SGHRS and YFSETQ. The CDR3 sequence is 14 residues long. The CDR3 bases are TGCGCCAGCAGCACCGGGACAGGGATCTACGAGCAGTACTTC. Its translation: CASSTGTGIYEQYF.

This chain joins TRBV6-5 and TRBJ2-7; weak D call: TRBD2 (5 bases). CDR1 is MNHEY, CDR2 SVGAGI, per germline. V was pared by 6 bases and J by 4 bases, with 16 bases between. The CDR3 runs to 14 residues. This CDR3 reads CASREAGIEYEQYF. In DNA, the CDR3 is TGTGCCAGCAGAGAGGCCGGGATAGAATACGAGCAGTACTTC.

The gene calls are TRBV7-6 and TRBJ2-7, with 7 bases fitting TRBD2. V shed 3 bases, J shed 5 bases, and the junction held 7 bases outside the gene matches. The CDR3 totals 14 residues. Germline V gives CDR1 SGHVS, CDR2 FNYEAQ. CDR3 in DNA: TGTGCCAGCAGCTTGGGGGGGACCCCCCACGAGCAGTACTTC. This translates into CASSLGGTPHEQYF.

Only a few counts were recorded for this clone. The chain recombines TRBV28 with TRBJ1-1, with 8 bases matching TRBD1. Germline values: CDR1 MDHEN, CDR2 SYDVKM. This CDR3 region has 13 residues. V lost 5 bases to trimming and J lost 6 bases; unmatched junction nucleotides: 5. CDR3 amino acids: CASSIYRGAEAFF. The CDR3 bases are TGTGCCAGCAGTATCTACAGGGGGGCTGAAGCTTTCTTT.

The rearrangement links TRBV5-1 to TRBJ2-1; 8 bases line up with TRBD1. Germline loops: CDR1 SGHRS, CDR2 YFSETQ. The CDR3 extends over 16 amino acids. Losses at the gene ends were 0 bases for V and 5 bases for J; bases not matched to a gene: 7. CDR3: CASSLAPGQVNNEQFF. The CDR3 DNA is TGCGCCAGCAGCTTGGCCCCGGGACAGGTAAACAATGAGCAGTTCTTC.

The V and J genes are TRBV7-2 and TRBJ2-7; tentative D call: TRBD2 (6 bases). In germline, CDR1 is SGHTA, CDR2 FQGNSA. The V end lost 3 bases, the J end lost 3 bases, and 9 bases lay between the germline ends. The CDR3 sequence is 13 residues long. The DNA for the CDR3 is TGTGCCAGCAGCTTGGGGACTTACTACGAGCAGTACTTC. The encoded protein is CASSLGTYYEQYF. Full variable domain (missing parts from reference TRBV7-2 and TRBJ2-7): GAGVSQSPSNKVTEKGKDVELRCDPISGHTALYWYRQSLGQGLEFLIYFQGNSAPDKSGLPSDRFSAERTGGSVSTLTIQRTQQEDSAVYLCASSLGTYYEQYFGPGTRLTVT.

The chain has TRBV3-1 (or the pseudogene TRBV3-2) and TRBJ1-4; D remains unclear. Per germline, CDR1 LGHDT and CDR2 YNNKEL (reference sequence). The CDR3 is 14 residues long. Trimming left V 1 base short and J 5 bases short, with 8 bases between. CDR3 bases: TGTGCCAGCAGCCAAGGGGCTCGGAATGAAAAACTGTTTTTT. Translated, it gives CASSQGARNEKLFF.

This clone was seen just once. This chain joins TRBV13 and TRBJ2-7; tentatively, D is TRBD1 (5 bases). Trimming took 0 bases from V and 5 from J, leaving 17 bases between them. CDR1 and CDR2 (germline): PRHDT, FYEKMQ (reference sequence). The CDR3 contains 16 residues. CDR3 nucleotide sequence: TGTGCCAGCAGCTTAGGGAGGTCCAGGGCGGATAACGAGCAGTACTTC. This sequence encodes CASSLGRSRADNEQYF.

This clone occurred once. The rearrangement links TRBV2 to TRBJ2-3; 15 positions agree with TRBD2. Germline-derived CDR1 and CDR2 are SNHLY and FYNNEI. The CDR3 is made up of 17 amino acids. J was trimmed by 2 bases and V by 6 bases; bases with no gene match: 6. The CDR3 sequence: CASRVGTSGRNTDTQYF. DNA for the CDR3: TGTGCCAGCAGGGTAGGGACTAGCGGGAGGAACACAGATACGCAGTATTTT.

V is TRBV5-1 and J is TRBJ1-5; 7 positions agree with TRBD1. The CDR3 loop spans 15 amino acids. V was clipped by 4 bases and J by 1 base; unmatched bases: 5. Germline CDR1 SGHRS, CDR2 YFSETQ. The CDR3 loop is CASSLEGASNQPQHF. CDR3 in DNA: TGCGCCAGCAGCCTGGAGGGGGCAAGCAATCAGCCCCAGCATTTT.

This clone was counted between two and nine times. The CDR3 loop reads CSAAGDLEQYF. CDR3 bases: TGCAGTGCGGCAGGGGATCTCGAGCAGTACTTC. The chain couples TRBV20-1 to TRBJ2-7; D possibly corresponds to TRBD1 (6 bases). Germline CDR1 reads DFQATT; CDR2 reads SNEGSKA (reference sequence). The CDR3 is made up of 11 amino acids. Deletions cut 6 bases from V and 6 bases from J, with 12 bases between.

V usage is TRBV5-6 and J usage is TRBJ1-2; D not certain. This CDR3 contains 15 residues. Trimming cost V 2 bases and J 4 bases, with 15 bases left between them. Germline CDR1 SGHDT, CDR2 YYEEEE. CDR3 sequence (DNA): TGTGCCAGCAGCTTTTCGCAGACGACTCTCTATGGCTACACCTTC. Translation: CASSFSQTTLYGYTF.

The rearrangement uses TRBV7-8 and TRBJ2-7; no reliable D call. Germline-derived CDR1 and CDR2 are SGHVS and FQNEAQ. The V gene lost 0 bases and the J gene lost 0 bases, with 3 bases spanning the gap. The CDR3 spans 13 residues. CDR3 coding DNA: TGTGCCAGCAGCTTAGCTAGCTCCTACGAGCAGTACTTC. Translation gives CASSLASSYEQYF.

The J gene is TRBJ1-2, the V gene TRBV29-1; weak D call: TRBD1 (5 bases). The CDR3 runs 12 residues. Germline CDR1 is SQVTM and CDR2 is ANQGSEA. The V end lost 8 bases, the J end lost 0 bases, and 10 bases lay between the germline ends. The CDR3 DNA sequence: TGCAGCATCGGACAAGCTAACTATGGCTACACCTTC. This gives the protein CSIGQANYGYTF.

This chain uses TRBV27 with TRBJ2-7; 8 bases map to TRBD1. Germline assignment: CDR1 MNHEY and CDR2 SMNVEV (reference sequence). V trimming: 3 bases; J trimming: 2 bases; junction bases outside the gene matches: 6. The CDR3 runs to 15 residues. CDR3 residues: CASSFQDRAAYEQYF. CDR3 in DNA: TGTGCCAGCAGTTTCCAGGACAGGGCGGCCTACGAGCAGTACTTC.

The CDR3 here is CASSHRISKGETQYF. CDR3 sequence (DNA): TGTGCCAGCAGCCACCGGATATCGAAGGGGGAGACCCAGTACTTC. This rearrangement joins TRBV7-8 to TRBJ2-5; weak D call: TRBD1 (5 bases). Trimming took 5 bases from V and 5 from J, leaving 18 bases between them. Germline V gives CDR1 SGHVS, CDR2 FQNEAQ. This CDR3 region has 15 residues. The full variable domain, rest sourced from reference TRBV7-8 and TRBJ2-5, is GAGVSQSPRYKVAKRGQDVALRCDPISGHVSLFWYQQALGQGPEFLTYFQNEAQLDKSGLPSDRFFAERPEGSVSTLKIQRTQQEDSAVYLCASSHRISKGETQYFGPGTRLLVL.

The sample holds one count of this clone. The chain couples TRBV20-1 to TRBJ2-7; D gene ambiguous. The CDR3 length is 11 residues. Trimming took off 6 bases at V and 3 bases at J, with 9 bases between the two ends. Germline V lookup: CDR1 DFQATT, CDR2 SNEGSKA (reference sequence). CDR3 coding DNA: TGCAGTGCCGCAGCGAGCTACGAGCAGTACTTC. Translating it yields CSAAASYEQYF.

The CDR3, as DNA: TGTGCCGGGACAGGGAAAGAGACCCAGTACTTC. Protein: CAGTGKETQYF. The rearrangement links TRBV30 to TRBJ2-5, with TRBD1 matching 9 bases. Germline loops: CDR1 GTSNPN, CDR2 SVGIG (reference sequence). Losses at the gene ends were 8 bases for V and 3 bases for J; bases not matched to a gene: 1. This CDR3 is 11 amino acids long.

This rearrangement joins TRBV7-9 to TRBJ1-2; no reliable D call. The CDR3 is 14 residues long. The germline gives CDR1 SEHNR, CDR2 FQNEAQ (reference sequence). Trimming took off 0 bases at V and 0 bases at J, with 5 bases between the two ends. This chain's CDR3 is CASSLAQPNYGYTF. CDR3 bases: TGTGCCAGCAGCTTAGCACAGCCTAACTATGGCTACACCTTC.

The chain is built from TRBV5-5 and TRBJ2-7; the D gene is possibly TRBD1 (5 bases). Germline loops: CDR1 SGHKS, CDR2 YYEKEE (reference sequence). The CDR3 is 14 residues long. Trimming stripped 0 bases from V and 2 bases from J, with 9 bases between. CDR3 sequence: CASSLVWGPYEQYF. The CDR3 coding sequence is TGTGCCAGCAGCTTGGTGTGGGGCCCCTACGAGCAGTACTTC.

The chain carries TRBV9 and TRBJ1-4, with a possible D match to TRBD1 (6 bases). The germline gives CDR1 SGDLS, CDR2 YYNGEE. V lost 4 bases and J lost 6, with 7 bases in between. This CDR3 contains 12 residues. The chain's CDR3 is CASSPGDEKLFF. In DNA, the CDR3 is TGTGCCAGCAGCCCAGGGGATGAAAAACTGTTTTTT.

This clone qualifies as medium-sized. The CDR3 loop reads CAWSTPGFVGYTF. The CDR3 nucleotides are TGTGCCTGGAGTACCCCAGGTTTCGTAGGCTACACCTTC. This sequence joins TRBV30 and TRBJ1-2; D is uncertain. Germline V gives CDR1 GTSNPN, CDR2 SVGIG (reference sequence). V was pared by 2 bases and J by 8 bases, with 15 bases between. The CDR3 covers 13 residues.